This is a list of T cell receptor beta chains from one sample in a study of human T cells and chemical hapten exposure. TCRdb ran MiXCR on the RACE reads and lists one entry per CDR3 protein. This sample has roughly 71,000 distinct CDR3 sequences, with under 7.5% found just once. The sequenced material came from whole blood. These receptor sequences come from a female donor in good health. Some clones in this sample may be carry-over from other donors' samples. The CDR3 runs from the conserved cysteine through the conserved F or W. Each record gives: D gene, J gene, V gene, clone size, CDR3 DNA, CDR3 protein. D genes are given only for firm matches. Clone size appears in some rows only: once, few, many, or a class for an expanded clone.

d_gene: -; j_gene: TRBJ1-2; v_gene: TRBV27; abundance: many; CDR3nt: TGTGCCAGCAGTACAAGCGACAGACATGGCTACACCTTC; CDR3aa: CASSTSDRHGYTF
d_gene: TRBD1; j_gene: TRBJ1-2; v_gene: TRBV18; abundance: many; CDR3nt: TGTGCCAGCTCAAACCGGGGGACAGGGGATCTGCATTATGGCTACACCTTC; CDR3aa: CASSNRGTGDLHYGYTF
d_gene: TRBD2; j_gene: TRBJ2-7; v_gene: TRBV9; abundance: many; CDR3nt: TGTGCCAGCAGCGTTGGACTAGCGGGCTACGAGCAGTACTTC; CDR3aa: CASSVGLAGYEQYF
d_gene: -; j_gene: TRBJ2-7; v_gene: TRBV28; abundance: -; CDR3nt: TGTGCCAGCAGTTTATCGGCGGCAGGGGTTCCCTACGAGCAGTACTTC; CDR3aa: CASSLSAAGVPYEQYF
d_gene: -; j_gene: TRBJ2-1; v_gene: TRBV29-1; abundance: few; CDR3nt: TGCAGCGTTGAAAGGCGGTACAATGAGCAGTTCTTC; CDR3aa: CSVERRYNEQFF
d_gene: -; j_gene: TRBJ2-3; v_gene: TRBV5-1; abundance: few; CDR3nt: TGCGCCAGCAGCTTACAGGGCAGGAGCACAGATACGCAGTATTTT; CDR3aa: CASSLQGRSTDTQYF
d_gene: TRBD2; j_gene: TRBJ2-1; v_gene: TRBV25-1; abundance: many; CDR3nt: TGTGCCAGCAGTGAAGCGGGAGGGGGGGATGAGCAGTTCTTC; CDR3aa: CASSEAGGGDEQFF
d_gene: -; j_gene: TRBJ1-5; v_gene: TRBV28; abundance: many; CDR3nt: TGTGCCAGCAGTCTAGGAAGGGGAAGCAATCAGCCCCAGCATTTT; CDR3aa: CASSLGRGSNQPQHF
d_gene: -; j_gene: TRBJ1-1; v_gene: TRBV7-2; abundance: few; CDR3nt: TGTGCCAGCAGCTTAACGGGAATGAACACTGAAGCTTTCTTT; CDR3aa: CASSLTGMNTEAFF
d_gene: -; j_gene: TRBJ1-6; v_gene: TRBV6-5; abundance: many; CDR3nt: TGTGCCAGCAGTTTCACCGCGACAGGCCCTGGGGCCCTCCACTTT; CDR3aa: CASSFTATGPGALHF
d_gene: -; j_gene: TRBJ2-3; v_gene: TRBV2; abundance: many; CDR3nt: TGTGCCAGCACAGACAGCCCAGGCCTCACAGATACGCAGTATTTT; CDR3aa: CASTDSPGLTDTQYF
d_gene: -; j_gene: TRBJ2-7; v_gene: TRBV10-3; abundance: -; CDR3nt: TGTGCCATCAGTGAGTCTACCCCCTCCTACGAGCAGTACTTC; CDR3aa: CAISESTPSYEQYF
d_gene: TRBD2; j_gene: TRBJ2-5; v_gene: TRBV20-1; abundance: few; CDR3nt: TGCAGTGCTACTACCACCCACGGGAGGAACAAAGAGACCCAGTACTTC; CDR3aa: CSATTTHGRNKETQYF
d_gene: -; j_gene: TRBJ2-4; v_gene: TRBV18; abundance: -; CDR3nt: TGTGCCAGCTCACCGACGGGTTGGCCGCTAGAGCGAGGAAACATTCAGTACTTC; CDR3aa: CASSPTGWPLERGNIQYF
d_gene: TRBD1; j_gene: TRBJ1-4; v_gene: TRBV6-5; abundance: many; CDR3nt: TGTGCCAGCAGTTACTCGCGGCAACAGGGGGCAGGGGAAAAACTGTTTTTT; CDR3aa: CASSYSRQQGAGEKLFF